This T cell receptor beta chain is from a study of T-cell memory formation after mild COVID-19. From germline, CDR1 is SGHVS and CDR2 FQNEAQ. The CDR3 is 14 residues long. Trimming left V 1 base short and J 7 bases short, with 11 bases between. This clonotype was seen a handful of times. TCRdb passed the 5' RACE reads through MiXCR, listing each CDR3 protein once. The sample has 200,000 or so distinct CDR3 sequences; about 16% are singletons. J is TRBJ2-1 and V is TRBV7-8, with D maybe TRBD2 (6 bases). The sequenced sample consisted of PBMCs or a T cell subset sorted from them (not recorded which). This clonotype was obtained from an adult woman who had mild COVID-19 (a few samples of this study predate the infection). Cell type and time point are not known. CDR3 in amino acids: CASSLGGTGNEQFF. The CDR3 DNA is TGTGCCAGCAGCTTAGGCGGGACGGGGAATGAGCAGTTCTTC.